This T cell receptor (beta chain) was found in a study of CD8+ T cells in alopecia areata. Study conclusions and caveats: Lesional scalp, especially alopecia totalis/universalis, showed higher clonality than normal scalp.

With regard to this clone: Its target is unknown. Other DNA sequences in the sample encode the same CDR3.

From germline, CDR1 is SGHRS and CDR2 YFSETQ. The CDR3 totals 14 residues. Trimming took 0 bases from V and 4 from J, leaving 8 bases between them. Collected material from alopecia areata patients comprised lesional scalp punch biopsies and peripheral blood. Using a FACSAria, the CD4+ and CD8+ T cells were sorted from the PBMCs. Extraction of RNA preceded its reverse transcription into cDNA, which served as the sequencing template. Assay used: immunoSEQ multiplex PCR; TCRdb lists only in-frame clones, some missing. This table has over 150,000 clones, 63% appearing once. J is TRBJ1-5 and V is TRBV5-1; possible D gene TRBD1, 6 bases. The receptor was derived from a human donor with alopecia areata. The sample here was CD4+ T cells sorted from blood, taken at week 0. The CDR3 is CASSLGTENQPQHF. The DNA of the CDR3 is TGCGCCAGCAGCTTGGGGACAGAAAATCAGCCCCAGCATTTT.